A single sample is the source of the 17 T cell receptor beta chains below, sequenced in a study of blood T cells in healthy people across ages. A second PCR, run for 7 to 11 cycles, used a sample-barcoded 5' primer plus a J-beta primer mix. Each CDR3 protein gets one entry after TCRdb re-called the 5' RACE reads with MiXCR. Among hundreds of thousands of distinct CDR3 sequences listed, around two fifths were seen once. The source material was blood. Receptors were obtained from a man aged 55 to 70 in good health.

The chain couples TRBV27 to TRBJ2-1; a weak D match, TRBD1 (6 bases). V was pared by 3 bases and J by 3 bases, with 12 bases between. CDR3 length: 15 residues. The germline V gene encodes CDR1 MNHEY and CDR2 SMNVEV (reference sequence). Here the CDR3 DNA reads TGTGCCAGCAGTTTGGGGGCCCACTACTACAATGAGCAGTTCTTC. Its translation: CASSLGAHYYNEQFF.

The chain joins TRBV29-1 to TRBJ1-1, with TRBD1 matching 9 bases. With V trimmed by 7 bases and J by 3 bases, 6 bases remained unmatched. The CDR3 is 13 residues long. The germline gives CDR1 SQVTM, CDR2 ANQGSEA. The CDR3 loop reads CSGKGQGYTEAFF. For the CDR3, the DNA is TGCAGCGGAAAGGGACAGGGCTACACTGAAGCTTTCTTT.

This clonotype was detected only a few times. The chain carries TRBV20-1 and TRBJ1-2, with TRBD1 matching over 7 bases. Per germline, CDR1 DFQATT and CDR2 SNEGSKA (reference sequence). Losses at the gene ends were 3 bases for V and 1 base for J; bases not matched to a gene: 5. The CDR3 runs to 14 residues. As DNA, the CDR3 is TGCAGTGCTAGGCGGGACAGCTTTAACTATGGCTACACCTTC. Amino acid sequence: CSARRDSFNYGYTF.

V usage is TRBV6-5 and J usage is TRBJ1-2; 11 positions agree with TRBD1. CDR1 is MNHEY and CDR2 is SVGAGI in the germline V gene. The CDR3 spans 13 residues. V trimming: 6 bases; J trimming: 8 bases; junction bases outside the gene matches: 5. This CDR3 is CASRGTGGAGYTF. As DNA, the CDR3 is TGTGCCAGCAGGGGGACAGGGGGAGCGGGCTACACCTTC.

The chain links TRBV30 to TRBJ1-6, with D unresolved. Germline CDR1 reads GTSNPN; CDR2 reads SVGIG (reference sequence). The germline V and J ends were trimmed by 7 bases and 8 bases, with 18 bases remaining between them. The CDR3 length is 14 residues. The CDR3 loop is CAFSAQSGYSPLHF. CDR3 bases: TGTGCCTTTAGCGCCCAGTCGGGATATTCACCCCTCCACTTT.

This clonotype was recorded at least ten times. This chain connects TRBV4-3 to TRBJ1-2, with 7 positions matching TRBD1. Unmatched junction bases numbered 12, after V lost 0 bases and J lost 2 bases. The length of the CDR3 is 18 residues. Germline CDR1 and CDR2: LGHNA and YSLEER. The DNA of the CDR3 is TGCGCCAGCAGCCAAGACTTGGGCGGGACAGAGTTAAACTATGGCTACACCTTC. As protein: CASSQDLGGTELNYGYTF.

The V and J genes are TRBV30 and TRBJ2-7, with 12 bases matching TRBD2. From germline, CDR1 is GTSNPN and CDR2 SVGIG (reference sequence). The CDR3 totals 15 residues. The V segment lost 3 bases and the J segment 1 base; nucleotides outside the gene matches: 4. DNA for the CDR3: TGTGCCTGGAGCGCACTAGCGGGGGGATCCTACGAGCAGTACTTC. Residues: CAWSALAGGSYEQYF. The complete variable domain, with remaining parts taken from reference TRBV30 and TRBJ2-7, reads SQTIHQWPATLVQPVGSPLSLECTVEGTSNPNLYWYRQAAGRGLQLLFYSVGIGQISSEVPQNLSASRPQDRQFILSSKKLLLSDSGFYLCAWSALAGGSYEQYFGPGTRLTVT.

This clonotype was found a few times. The chain carries TRBV29-1 and TRBJ2-3; either TRBD1 or TRBD2 may fit D (5 bases each). V dropped 4 bases and J dropped 0 bases, with 11 bases sitting between them. Germline V CDR1 and CDR2: SQVTM, ANQGSEA. The CDR3 covers 14 residues. The CDR3 protein is CSVGGTPSTDTQYF. The CDR3 DNA is TGCAGCGTTGGAGGGACCCCTAGCACAGATACGCAGTATTTT.

The V gene is TRBV28, the J gene TRBJ2-1, with 11 bases that match TRBD1. Matching the DNA end better, TRBJ2-7 makes the J call doubtful. Germline values: CDR1 MDHEN, CDR2 SYDVKM. The length of the CDR3 is 14 residues. CDR3 amino acids: CASSRTGGRDEQYF. CDR3 coding DNA: TGTGCCAGCAGCCGGACAGGGGGCAGGGACGAGCAGTACTTC.

This clonotype was seen just once. This chain joins TRBV5-1 and TRBJ2-5, with 7 positions matching TRBD1. This CDR3 is built from 14 residues. V lost 5 bases to trimming and J lost 11 bases; unmatched junction nucleotides: 15. CDR1 is SGHRS, CDR2 YFSETQ, per germline. CDR3 sequence reads: CASRANGDRAQQYF. CDR3 coding DNA: TGCGCCAGCAGGGCGAACGGAGACAGGGCTCAGCAGTACTTC.

This clonotype occurred a few times. The chain recombines TRBV7-2 with TRBJ2-1; 10 bases line up with TRBD2. Per germline, CDR1 SGHTA and CDR2 FQGNSA. Losses at the gene ends were 1 base for V and 5 bases for J; bases not matched to a gene: 8. This CDR3 comprises 17 residues. The CDR3 DNA sequence: TGTGCCAGCAGCTTAGGCTTTCTAGCGGGAGTAAACAATGAGCAGTTCTTC. As protein: CASSLGFLAGVNNEQFF.

At least ten counts were recorded for this clonotype. This chain joins TRBV25-1 and TRBJ2-7, with 8 bases fitting TRBD1. The CDR3 covers 14 residues. Germline CDR1 and CDR2: MGHDK and SYGVNS. The V and J ends lost 6 bases and 1 base, in that order; junction bases with no gene match: 5. The CDR3 loop is CASSSQGDSYEQYF. CDR3 bases: TGTGCCAGCAGCTCACAGGGGGATTCCTACGAGCAGTACTTC.

This clonotype was seen at least ten times. V usage is TRBV4-3 and J usage is TRBJ2-7; no reliable D call. Germline CDR1 and CDR2: LGHNA and YSLEER. V lost 0 bases to trimming and J lost 1 base, with 7 bases between them. The CDR3 totals 14 residues. The CDR3 sequence: CASSQDLGSYEQYF. CDR3 coding DNA: TGCGCCAGCAGCCAAGATCTTGGGTCCTACGAGCAGTACTTC.

This clonotype was found a few times. The V call is TRBV7-2, the J call TRBJ1-6; 8 bases align to TRBD1. The CDR3 covers 16 residues. Germline V gene sequence: CDR1 SGHTA, CDR2 FQGNSA. V lost 2 bases and J lost 6; bases outside the gene matches: 6. CDR3 in amino acids: CASSLSTGVANSPLHF. The CDR3 DNA is TGTGCCAGCAGCTTATCGACAGGGGTGGCTAATTCACCCCTCCACTTT.

The V gene is TRBV25-1, the J gene TRBJ1-6; tentatively, D is TRBD1 (6 bases). CDR1 MGHDK and CDR2 SYGVNS come from the germline V gene. The CDR3 has 15 amino acids. Between the trimmed V and J ends, which lost 4 bases and 7 bases, there was a span of 14 bases. This CDR3 is CASSGTQGYNSPLHF. CDR3 coding DNA: TGTGCCAGCAGTGGAACACAGGGATACAATTCACCCCTCCACTTT. Filled out from reference TRBV25-1 and TRBJ1-6, the complete variable domain reads EADIYQTPRYLVIGTGKKITLECSQTMGHDKMYWYQQDPGMELHLIHYSYGVNSTEKGDLSSESTVSRIRTEHFPLTLESARPSHTSQYLCASSGTQGYNSPLHFGNGTRLTVT.

The CDR3 here is CASSPGQGPTNEQYF. CDR3 DNA sequence: TGCGCCAGCAGCCCGGGACAGGGGCCGACCAATGAGCAGTACTTC. The genes are TRBV5-1 and TRBJ2-5; TRBD1 agrees at 10 bases. This CDR3 has 15 residues. Germline-derived CDR1 and CDR2 are SGHRS and YFSETQ. V lost 4 bases and J lost 11; bases outside the gene matches: 14.

The gene calls are TRBV5-6 and TRBJ1-1; weak D call: TRBD1 (6 bases). V was cut by 4 bases and J by 2 bases, with 12 bases left in between. The CDR3 runs 14 residues. Germline-derived CDR1 and CDR2 are SGHDT and YYEEEE. CDR3 protein: CASSGLQGNTEAFF. DNA for the CDR3: TGTGCCAGCAGCGGACTACAGGGAAACACTGAAGCTTTCTTT.